This record looks at one TCR beta chain sequence and its context. These data belong to a study of cytotoxic CD8 clonotypes in ibrutinib-treated CLL. As for the study in general: Outcomes included approximately 24 partial and 2 complete responses; after median roughly 71 months, roughly 15 stayed remitted and around 12 progressed.

Assay used: immunoSEQ multiplex PCR; TCRdb lists only in-frame clones, some missing. The sample shows about 15,000 clones, 55% to 70% of them seen only once. The CDR3 totals 13 residues. The germline CDR1 and CDR2 sequences are MNHEY and SVGAGI. V was shortened by 6 bases and J by 4 bases, with 12 bases between the two germline ends. V gene TRBV6-5 combines with J gene TRBJ2-5, with D perhaps TRBD2 (5 bases). The sequenced sample was PBMCs, obtained before ibrutinib treatment. This TCR derives from a human donor with chronic lymphocytic leukemia. CDR3 DNA: TGTGCCAGCAGCAGTCGGGGAAGAGAGACCCAGTACTTC. It yields the protein CASSSRGRETQYF.